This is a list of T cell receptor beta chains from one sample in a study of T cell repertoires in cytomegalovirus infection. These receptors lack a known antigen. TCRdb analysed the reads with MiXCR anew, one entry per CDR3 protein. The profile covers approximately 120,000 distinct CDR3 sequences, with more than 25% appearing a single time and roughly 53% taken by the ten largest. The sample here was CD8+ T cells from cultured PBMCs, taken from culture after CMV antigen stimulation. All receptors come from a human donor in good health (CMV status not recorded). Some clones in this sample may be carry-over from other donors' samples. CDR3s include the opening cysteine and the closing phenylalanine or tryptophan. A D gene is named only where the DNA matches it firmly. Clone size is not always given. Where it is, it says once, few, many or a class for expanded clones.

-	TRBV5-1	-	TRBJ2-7	TGCGCCAGCAGCCCCGGCGGGGTGTCCTCCTACGAGCAGTACTTC	CASSPGGVSSYEQYF
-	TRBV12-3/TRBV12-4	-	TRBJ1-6	TGTGCCAGCAGTTTAGGAGGGTCAGTTTTAGCTTCATCACCCCTCCACTTT	CASSLGGSVLASSPLHF
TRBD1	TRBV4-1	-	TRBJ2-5	TGCGCCAGCAGCCAAGAGAAGGACAGGGTTGGGGAGACCCAGTACTTC	CASSQEKDRVGETQYF
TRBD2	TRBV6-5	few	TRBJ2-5	TGTGCCAGCAGTCCGGCCCAGCGGGGGACCCAGTACTTC	CASSPAQRGTQYF
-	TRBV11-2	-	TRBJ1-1	TGTGCCAGCAGCCAAACGGCAGGGACGAACACTGAAGCTTTCTTT	CASSQTAGTNTEAFF
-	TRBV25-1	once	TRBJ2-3	TGTGCCAGCACCGACGGCTCCTACACAGATACGCAGTATTTT	CASTDGSYTDTQYF
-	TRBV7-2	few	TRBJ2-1	TGTGCCAGCAGCTCAGGCCCCAATGAGCAGTTCTTC	CASSSGPNEQFF
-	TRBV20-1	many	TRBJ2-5	TGCAGTGCTAGACCTCGAGGGCAGGGCGGGATAAAGACCCAGTACTTC	CSARPRGQGGIKTQYF
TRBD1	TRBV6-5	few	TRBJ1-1	TGTGCCAGCAGTTTAAACAGGGGGAACACTGAAGCTTTCTTT	CASSLNRGNTEAFF
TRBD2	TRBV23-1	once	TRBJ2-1	TGCGCCAGCAGTCAATCGCCAGCGGGGGGAAACAATGAGCAGTTCTTC	CASSQSPAGGNNEQFF
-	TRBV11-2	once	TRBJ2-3	TGTGCCAGCAGTTACCAAGCAGAAGATACGCAGTATTTT	CASSYQAEDTQYF
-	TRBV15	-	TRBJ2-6	TGTGCCACCAGTCCTTCTGGGGCCAACGTCCTGACTTTC	CATSPSGANVLTF
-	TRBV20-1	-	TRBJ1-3	TGCAGTGCTAGAGGCGAGAGAAAGGTCTATGGAAACACCATATATTTT	CSARGERKVYGNTIYF
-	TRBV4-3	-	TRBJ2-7	TGCGCCAGCAGCCAAGTTGGCAGCTTCTACGAGCAGTACTTC	CASSQVGSFYEQYF
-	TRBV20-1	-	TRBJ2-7	TGCAGTGCTAGACCCGAAGTTTTCTACGAGCAGTACTTC	CSARPEVFYEQYF
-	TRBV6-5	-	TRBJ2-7	TGTGCCAGCAGTTACTCGGGGGTTTCCTCCTACGAGCAGTACTTC	CASSYSGVSSYEQYF
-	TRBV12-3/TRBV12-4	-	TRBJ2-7	TGTGCCAGCAGTTTAAAACCTAAAGTTGGGCAGTACTTC	CASSLKPKVGQYF
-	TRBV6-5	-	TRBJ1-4	TGTGCCAGCAGCAGCGAAAGCGAAAAACTGTTTTTT	CASSSESEKLFF
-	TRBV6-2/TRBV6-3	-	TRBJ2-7	TGTGCCAGCAGGATCAACTGGGACTCCTACGAGCAGTACTTC	CASRINWDSYEQYF
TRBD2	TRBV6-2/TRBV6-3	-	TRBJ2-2	TGTGCCAGCAGCCACCTAGCGGGGGGCGACCCCACCGGGGAGCTGTTTTTT	CASSHLAGGDPTGELFF
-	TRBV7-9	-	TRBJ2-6	TGTGCCAGCAGCACGGAACAGGGACCGGAGCCTGGGGCCAACGTCCTGACTTTC	CASSTEQGPEPGANVLTF
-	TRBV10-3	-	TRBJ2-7	TGTGCCATCAGTAACAGTGGCTACGAGCAGTACTTC	CAISNSGYEQYF
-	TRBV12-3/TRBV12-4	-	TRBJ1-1	TGTGCCAGCATAGGGGCGGGCACTGAAGCTTTCTTT	CASIGAGTEAFF
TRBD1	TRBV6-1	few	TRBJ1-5	TGTGCCAGCAGTGTGCGGGACAGGGGGGCTAAGGAGCCCCAGCATTTT	CASSVRDRGAKEPQHF
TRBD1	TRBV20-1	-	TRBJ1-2	TGCAGTGCTATCCCCACAGGGGGTGACGGCTACACCTTC	CSAIPTGGDGYTF
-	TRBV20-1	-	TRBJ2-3	TGCAGTGCTAGCGGCAGGCGGACAGATACGCAGTATTTT	CSASGRRTDTQYF
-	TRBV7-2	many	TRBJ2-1	TGTGCCAGCAGCCGTTCCGGGAGTCGGCGAAATGAGCAGTTCTTC	CASSRSGSRRNEQFF
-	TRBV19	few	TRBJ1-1	TGTGCCACCAAAACGGCCGGGAACACTGAAGCTTTCTTT	CATKTAGNTEAFF
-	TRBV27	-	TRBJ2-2	TGTGCCAGCAGTCTCAGTCCCCCCGGGGAGCTGTTTTTT	CASSLSPPGELFF
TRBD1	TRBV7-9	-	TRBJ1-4	TGTGCCAGCAGCGTCGGGACAGGCGTTAATGAAAAACTGTTTTTT	CASSVGTGVNEKLFF
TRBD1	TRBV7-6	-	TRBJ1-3	TGTGCCAGCTCAGGGGGTTCTGGAAACACCATATATTTT	CASSGGSGNTIYF
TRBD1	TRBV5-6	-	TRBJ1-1	TGTGCCAGCAGCTTACAGGGGGCTTGGACTGAAGCTTTCTTT	CASSLQGAWTEAFF
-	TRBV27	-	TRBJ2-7	TGTGCCAGCACCTCTATGGTGGGGGCCCGCGAGCAGTACTTC	CASTSMVGAREQYF
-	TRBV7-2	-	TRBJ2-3	TGTGCCAGCAGCTTATTCGAGGGGATGCCAGATACGCAGTATTTT	CASSLFEGMPDTQYF
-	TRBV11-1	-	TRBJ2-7	TGTGCCAGCAGCTTAGGACGACGGACCTACGAGCAGTACTTC	CASSLGRRTYEQYF
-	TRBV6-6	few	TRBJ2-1	TGTGCCAGCAGTGTACTCCGGGACTCCTACAATGAGCAGTTCTTC	CASSVLRDSYNEQFF
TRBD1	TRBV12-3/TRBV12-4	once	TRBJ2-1	TGTGCCAGCAGACCCAGGGGGCAGGGTCGCTCCTACAATGAGCAGTTCTTC	CASRPRGQGRSYNEQFF
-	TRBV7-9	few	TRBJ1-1	TGTGCCAGCAGCTTAGCCCCCGAAGCTTTCTTT	CASSLAPEAFF
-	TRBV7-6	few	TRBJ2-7	TGTGCCAGCAGCTTATGGCAGGGAGCCTACGAGCAGTACTTC	CASSLWQGAYEQYF
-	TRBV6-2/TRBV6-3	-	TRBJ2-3	TGTGCCAGCAGGGCCAGGGGGGGCACAGATACGCAGTATTTT	CASRARGGTDTQYF
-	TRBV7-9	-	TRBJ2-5	TGTGCCAGCAGCTCGGACAGCGACCAAGAGACCCAGTACTTC	CASSSDSDQETQYF
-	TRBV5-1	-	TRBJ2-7	TGCGCCAGCAGCTTGGCCGGGAATCTTAACTACGAGCAGTACTTC	CASSLAGNLNYEQYF
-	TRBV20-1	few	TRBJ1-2	TGCAGTGCTAGAGGTTCCGGGGTCTATGGCTACACCTTC	CSARGSGVYGYTF
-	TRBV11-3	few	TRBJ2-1	TGTGCCAGCAGCTTTGACGGGGGCGCCTCTTATGAGCAGTTCTTC	CASSFDGGASYEQFF
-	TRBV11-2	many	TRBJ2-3	TGTGCCAGCAGCTTAGATTCGGGATACACAGATACGCAGTATTTT	CASSLDSGYTDTQYF
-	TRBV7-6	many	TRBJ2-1	TGTGCCAGCAGCTTAGAGTGGGGGCCCGGGAATGAGCAGTTCTTC	CASSLEWGPGNEQFF
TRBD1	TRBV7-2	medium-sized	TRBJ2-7	TGTGCCAGCAGCCCCCGGACAGGGGTTCACTACGAGCAGTACTTC	CASSPRTGVHYEQYF
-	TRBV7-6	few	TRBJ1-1	TGTGCCAGCAGCTTAACAGGCAAGCTGAACACTGAAGCTTTCTTT	CASSLTGKLNTEAFF
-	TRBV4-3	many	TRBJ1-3	TGCGCCAGCAGCCAAGAAACAGCAGTCCACTCTGGAAACACCATATATTTT	CASSQETAVHSGNTIYF
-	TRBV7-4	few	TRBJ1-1	TGTGCCAGCAGCTTGTGGTCAGCTCTAGTGGGTGTGAACACTGAAGCTTTCTTT	CASSLWSALVGVNTEAFF
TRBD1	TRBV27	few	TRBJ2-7	TGTGCCAGCAGTTCCCGGGACAGCTACTACGAGCAGTACTTC	CASSSRDSYYEQYF